This T cell receptor (beta chain) was obtained from a study of regulatory and conventional T cells in RAG deficiency. The CDR3 runs 15 residues. V lost 3 bases and J lost 4; bases outside the gene matches: 4. Germline V gene lookup returns CDR1 MDHEN and CDR2 SYDVKM. This clone was recorded once. The method was immunoSEQ multiplex PCR; TCRdb's version includes in-frame clones alone and lacks a portion of them. The repertoire holds fewer than 35,000 clones, approximately 89% seen once, with roughly 13% in the top ten. These data also featured in a second study, about regulatory T cells. That investigation notes: Amplification used 52 TRBV primers and 13 TRBJ primers.

Sequencing used CD8+ T cells sorted from blood. This sequence was found in a human donor in good health. V is TRBV28 and J is TRBJ2-7; 12 bases map to TRBD2. CDR3 DNA: TGTGCCAGCAGTTTGACTAGCGGGAGTTGGTACGAGCAGTACTTC. Translation gives CASSLTSGSWYEQYF.